The 17 T cell receptor beta chains below all came from one sample that was sequenced in a study of T-cell reconstitution after alpha-beta-depleted transplantation in children. A library of TCRbeta sequences, prepared with unique molecular identifiers, was generated. TCRdb re-analysed the PCR reads in MiXCR, keeping a single row per CDR3 protein. The sample holds fewer than 350,000 distinct CDR3 sequences, around 10% seen once. The sample in question was peripheral blood, obtained 180 days after TCRalphabeta/CD19-depleted stem cell transplant. Receptors originate from a male patient aged 2-15 years who had a stem cell transplant for chronic granulomatous disease, so the T cells may come from the graft donor.

This clonotype was detected many times. The chain carries TRBV29-1 and TRBJ2-7, with a tentative D call TRBD2 (5 bases). The germline V gene has CDR1 SQVTM and CDR2 ANQGSEA. Trimming cost V 3 bases and J 7 bases, with 16 bases left between them. This CDR3 contains 13 residues. The DNA of the CDR3 is TGCAGCGTTGATGGTTCCCGGGGTAAGGAGCAGTACTTC. The encoded protein is CSVDGSRGKEQYF.

This clonotype was seen at least ten times. This rearrangement joins TRBV18 to TRBJ2-1, with 11 bases lining up with TRBD2. CDR3 length equals 17 residues. CDR1 is KGHSH and CDR2 is LQKENI in the germline V gene. V lost 2 bases, J lost 4 bases, and 7 bases stayed unmatched. CDR3 coding DNA: TGTGCCAGCTCACCATTAGCGGGGGGGCCGGTGTACAATGAGCAGTTCTTC. This codes for CASSPLAGGPVYNEQFF.

This clonotype was recorded a few times. The chain links TRBV12-3 or TRBV12-4 to TRBJ1-5, with 8 positions matching TRBD1. With 5 bases clipped from V and 2 bases from J, the junction kept 8 bases outside the gene matches. CDR3 length: 16 residues. CDR3 in DNA: TGTGCCAGCAGTCCAAGCGGACAGGGTGGCAATCAGCCCCAGCATTTT. It translates to CASSPSGQGGNQPQHF.

This clonotype was seen ten or more times. The chain links TRBV12-3 or TRBV12-4 to TRBJ1-6, with no clear D. V lost 2 bases to trimming and J lost 7 bases, with 6 bases between them. The CDR3 contains 13 residues. The CDR3 nucleotides read TGTGCCAGCAGTTTAAGGACGAATTCACCCCTCCACTTT. Its translation: CASSLRTNSPLHF.

This clonotype was recorded at least ten times. The genes are TRBV5-1 and TRBJ2-2; the D call may be TRBD1 or TRBD2 (5 bases each). The CDR3 length is 16 residues. The germline gives CDR1 SGHRS, CDR2 YFSETQ. V lost 2 bases and J 0 bases, leaving 11 bases between the germline ends. The CDR3 region is CASSFRGTPNTGELFF. The CDR3 DNA reads as TGCGCCAGCAGCTTCAGAGGGACCCCGAACACCGGGGAGCTGTTTTTT.

This clonotype showed up many times. The CDR3 region is CASKTGGTDTQYF. The CDR3 nucleotides are TGTGCCAGCAAAACTGGGGGAACAGATACGCAGTATTTT. The chain combines TRBV6-1 with TRBJ2-3; D may be TRBD1 or TRBD2 (5 bases each). The CDR3 extends over 13 amino acids. Per the germline V gene, CDR1 is MNHNS and CDR2 is SASEGT. The V end was cut by 7 bases, the J end by 3 bases, with 11 bases between.

The table lists this clonotype with many counts. V usage is TRBV29-1 and J usage is TRBJ2-1; D is ambiguous. The CDR3 has 13 residues. CDR1 is SQVTM and CDR2 is ANQGSEA in the germline V gene. The V and J ends lost 2 bases and 6 bases respectively, with 11 bases between them. CDR3 coding DNA: TGCAGCGTTGAACGGCTCCTTGGCAATGAGCAGTTCTTC. Its translation is CSVERLLGNEQFF.

This clonotype was observed at least ten times. CDR3: CASSRTVYRTQYF. The CDR3 region has the DNA TGTGCCAGCAGTCGGACAGTTTATCGGACCCAGTACTTC. The V and J genes are TRBV6-1 and TRBJ2-5, with a tentative D call TRBD1 (6 bases). The germline V gene encodes CDR1 MNHNS and CDR2 SASEGT. The CDR3 runs 13 residues. With 5 bases removed from V and 7 bases from J, the gap between germline ends came to 14 bases.

A word on this clonotype: Just one base apart from a much larger clone, this may be a read error. The chain uses TRBV20-1 and TRBJ2-7; D is uncertain. This CDR3 comprises 12 residues. V lost 3 bases to trimming and J lost 5 bases, with 11 bases between them. Germline values: CDR1 DFQATT, CDR2 SNEGSKA (reference sequence). CDR3 nucleotides: TGCAGTGCTAGTCAGGTCAGCCACGAGCAGTACTTC. Translating it yields CSASQVSHEQYF.

This clonotype was recorded many times. The rearrangement links TRBV12-3 or TRBV12-4 to TRBJ2-2; a possible D gene is TRBD1 (5 bases). CDR3 length: 17 amino acids. Trimming removed 2 bases from V and 0 bases from J, with 13 bases in between. CDR3 residues: CASSLKDNPSNTGELFF. CDR3 nucleotide sequence: TGTGCCAGCAGTTTAAAGGACAACCCTTCGAACACCGGGGAGCTGTTTTTT.

There are many counts of this clonotype. The V call is TRBV20-1, the J call TRBJ2-1; 8 bases line up with TRBD2. Germline assignment: CDR1 DFQATT and CDR2 SNEGSKA (reference sequence). The CDR3 runs to 14 residues. J was trimmed by 3 bases and V by 4 bases; bases with no gene match: 5. The CDR3 DNA is TGCAGTGCTAAGACTAGCGAGGACTACAATGAGCAGTTCTTC. Its protein product is CSAKTSEDYNEQFF.

Many counts were recorded for this clonotype. This chain uses TRBV15 with TRBJ2-5; D is possibly TRBD1 or TRBD2 (6 bases each). CDR1 is LNHNV, CDR2 YYDKDF, per germline (reference sequence). V lost 2 bases, J lost 1 base, and 17 bases lay in between. This CDR3 is 17 amino acids long. The CDR3 here is CATSRSVPGALQETQYF. DNA of the CDR3: TGTGCCACCAGCAGATCCGTTCCGGGGGCCCTCCAAGAGACCCAGTACTTC.

The V and J genes are TRBV2 and TRBJ1-4; D perhaps matches TRBD1 (5 bases). Germline V gene lookup returns CDR1 SNHLY and CDR2 FYNNEI. The CDR3 contains 14 residues. The V and J ends lost 4 bases and 1 base respectively, with 7 bases between them. CDR3 amino acids: CASSVGGTNEKLFF. CDR3 nucleotides: TGTGCCAGCAGTGTCGGGGGAACTAATGAAAAACTGTTTTTT. The full variable domain, completed using reference TRBV2 and TRBJ1-4, is EPEVTQTPSHQVTQMGQEVILRCVPISNHLYFYWYRQILGQKVEFLVSFYNNEISEKSEIFDDQFSVERPDGSNFTLKIRSTKLEDSAMYFCASSVGGTNEKLFFGSGTQLSVL.

At least ten counts were recorded for this clonotype. This chain links TRBV28 with TRBJ2-3, with a weak D call TRBD2 (6 bases). V was pared by 6 bases and J by 2 bases, with 9 bases between. Per germline, CDR1 MDHEN and CDR2 SYDVKM. This CDR3 is 13 amino acids long. DNA for the CDR3: TGTGCCAGCAGCGGGACTGCCACAGATACGCAGTATTTT. It specifies CASSGTATDTQYF. Together with reference TRBV28 and TRBJ2-3, the CDR3 gives the full variable domain: DVKVTQSSRYLVKRTGEKVFLECVQDMDHENMFWYRQDPGLGLRLIYFSYDVKMKEKGDIPEGYSVSREKKERFSLILESASTNQTSMYLCASSGTATDTQYFGPGTRLTVL.

There are many counts of this clonotype. The chain carries TRBV29-1 and TRBJ2-1, with D tentatively TRBD1 or TRBD2 (5 bases each). Germline CDR1 reads SQVTM; CDR2 reads ANQGSEA. V gave up 4 bases and J gave up 0 bases, with 13 bases separating them. The CDR3 has 15 residues. CDR3 sequence (DNA): TGCAGCGTTGTGGGGGACCGGAGCTCCTACAATGAGCAGTTCTTC. Amino acids: CSVVGDRSSYNEQFF.

This clonotype has just a few counts. The rearrangement joins TRBV18 to TRBJ2-5; D is unresolved. The CDR3 extends over 13 amino acids. Germline assignment: CDR1 KGHSH and CDR2 LQKENI. The V end was cut by 2 bases, the J end by 2 bases, with 6 bases between. CDR3 in DNA: TGTGCCAGCTCACCAACAGTTCAAGAGACCCAGTACTTC. Amino acid sequence: CASSPTVQETQYF. The entire variable domain, with the rest obtained from reference TRBV18 and TRBJ2-5, is as follows: NAGVMQNPRHLVRRRGQEARLRCSPMKGHSHVYWYRQLPEEGLKFMVYLQKENIIDESGMPKERFSAEFPKEGPSILRIQQVVRGDSAAYFCASSPTVQETQYFGPGTRLLVL.

This clonotype was observed many times. The rearrangement uses TRBV12-3 or TRBV12-4 and TRBJ2-7; D is uncertain. Trimming left V 4 bases short and J 0 bases short, with 4 bases between. The CDR3 consists of 12 residues. The CDR3 DNA sequence: TGTGCCAGCAGTTACCACTCCTACGAGCAGTACTTC. This gives the protein CASSYHSYEQYF.